What follows are 23 T cell receptor beta chains derived from one specimen sequenced in a study of cytomegalovirus exposure and HLA in healthy donors. The PCR used 60 Vbeta and 13 Jbeta primers. Method: immunoSEQ multiplex PCR; TCRdb's copy keeps in-frame clones and lacks some. The sample comprises 130,000 or so clones, around four fifths of which are singletons, and around 1.9% rests with the top ten. The sample taken for sequencing was PBMCs. Receptors originate from a woman aged 40 to 50 in good health and CMV-seronegative.

The chain carries TRBV28 and TRBJ2-1; D uncertain. This CDR3 is 12 amino acids long. Germline-derived CDR1 and CDR2 are MDHEN and SYDVKM. V was trimmed by 2 bases and J by 8 bases, leaving 7 bases between them. CDR3 amino acids: CASSLESHEQFF. The CDR3 DNA reads as TGTGCCAGCAGTTTAGAGAGCCATGAGCAGTTCTTC.

The chain combines TRBV12-5 with TRBJ2-7, with D unresolved. The CDR3 has 14 residues. V was shortened by 6 bases and J by 2 bases, with 14 bases between the two germline ends. From germline, CDR1 is LGHNT and CDR2 FRNRAP. The CDR3 DNA reads TGTGCTAGTGGCACCACCTATTCCCCCTACGAGCAGTACTTC. It specifies CASGTTYSPYEQYF.

This chain uses TRBV19 with TRBJ1-5; the match to TRBD1 covers 9 bases. Germline V gene data show CDR1 as LNHDA and CDR2 as SQIVND (reference sequence). V lost 9 bases to trimming and J lost 3 bases; unmatched junction nucleotides: 6. This CDR3 has 14 amino acids. DNA of the CDR3: TGTGCCAGCCGGGACAGGGATTTCAATCAGCCCCAGCATTTT. This translates into CASRDRDFNQPQHF.

CDR3 sequence: CASSSRGRFSYEQYF. CDR3 bases: TGTGCCAGCAGTTCCCGCGGGCGATTCTCCTACGAGCAGTACTTC. This sequence joins TRBV28 and TRBJ2-7; D is perhaps TRBD2 (5 bases). The V gene lost 4 bases and the J gene lost 0 bases, with 13 bases spanning the gap. This CDR3 is 15 amino acids long. Germline CDR1 reads MDHEN; CDR2 reads SYDVKM. Full variable domain (remainder filled in from reference TRBV28 and TRBJ2-7): DVKVTQSSRYLVKRTGEKVFLECVQDMDHENMFWYRQDPGLGLRLIYFSYDVKMKEKGDIPEGYSVSREKKERFSLILESASTNQTSMYLCASSSRGRFSYEQYFGPGTRLTVT.

The rearrangement links TRBV7-9 to TRBJ2-7; 7 positions agree with TRBD2. Trimming cost V 3 bases and J 6 bases; bases outside gene matches: 8. CDR1 is SEHNR, CDR2 FQNEAQ, per germline (reference sequence). The CDR3 is 14 amino acids. The CDR3 DNA sequence: TGTGCCAGCAGCTTCCCCCAGGTAGCGGGCGAGCAGTACTTC. Protein: CASSFPQVAGEQYF.

For this clone: Additional DNA sequences in this sample encode the identical CDR3. This chain links TRBV28 with TRBJ2-7, with TRBD2 as a possible D gene (7 bases). V was clipped by 5 bases and J by 4 bases, with 18 bases between them. This CDR3 has 15 amino acids. CDR1 MDHEN and CDR2 SYDVKM come from the germline V gene. The CDR3 loop is CASSTLGGLPYEQYF. CDR3 in DNA: TGTGCCAGCAGTACTTTGGGGGGGCTCCCTTACGAGCAGTACTTC.

The rearrangement joins TRBV5-1 to TRBJ2-7; 7 bases agree with TRBD2. The V segment lost 4 bases and the J segment 7 bases; nucleotides outside the gene matches: 2. Germline CDR1 and CDR2: SGHRS and YFSETQ. This CDR3 region has 11 residues. CDR3 in amino acids: CASSGGGEQYF. For the CDR3, the DNA is TGCGCCAGCAGCGGGGGAGGGGAGCAGTACTTC. The full variable domain, rest sourced from reference TRBV5-1 and TRBJ2-7, is KAGVTQTPRYLIKTRGQQVTLSCSPISGHRSVSWYQQTPGQGLQFLFEYFSETQRNKGNFPGRFSGRQFSNSRSEMNVSTLELGDSALYLCASSGGGEQYFGPGTRLTVT.

The chain uses TRBV7-2 and TRBJ2-5; TRBD1 agrees at 9 bases. TRBJ2-7 explains the end of the DNA better; the J call may be wrong. The CDR3 has 14 residues. CDR1 and CDR2 (germline): SGHTA, FQGNSA. The CDR3 loop is CASSSYRGQYEQYF. The CDR3 DNA reads as TGTGCCAGCAGCTCGTACAGGGGGCAATACGAGCAGTACTTC.

The genes are TRBV9 and TRBJ1-2; no definite D call. CDR3 length equals 16 residues. Germline V gene lookup returns CDR1 SGDLS and CDR2 YYNGEE. Between the trimmed V and J ends, which lost 3 bases and 5 bases, there was a span of 20 bases. Written as DNA, the CDR3 is TGTGCCAGCAGCGCTAGAGGGCAGGCCCCTGATTATGGCTACACCTTC. Translated: CASSARGQAPDYGYTF.

This clone occurred once. V gene TRBV11-1 combines with J gene TRBJ1-1, with D tentatively TRBD1 (5 bases). Germline values: CDR1 SGHAT, CDR2 FQDESV (reference sequence). The length of the CDR3 is 15 residues. Trimming left V 6 bases short and J 5 bases short, with 19 bases between. Here the CDR3 DNA reads TGTGCCAGCAGTCAAACCGCCGGTCGGGGGACTGAAGCTTTCTTT. This gives the protein CASSQTAGRGTEAFF.

This chain connects TRBV6-5 to TRBJ2-2; TRBD2 might be the D (5 bases). V lost 3 bases and J lost 7, with 9 bases in between. CDR1 is MNHEY, CDR2 SVGAGI, per germline. This CDR3 is built from 13 residues. CDR3 in DNA: TGTGCCAGCAGTTATCCCGGGAACGGGGAGCTGTTTTTT. This sequence encodes CASSYPGNGELFF.

The sample holds one count of this clone. The chain recombines TRBV2 with TRBJ1-2; 7 bases fit TRBD1. Germline assignment: CDR1 SNHLY and CDR2 FYNNEI. The CDR3 runs to 14 residues. With V trimmed by 3 bases and J by 5 bases, 6 bases remained unmatched. The CDR3 nucleotides are TGTGCCAGCAGTGAGGGACAGATCGTTTATGGCTACACCTTC. It yields the protein CASSEGQIVYGYTF.

This sequence joins TRBV7-3 and TRBJ2-5; TRBD1 agrees at 8 bases. The J call may be incorrect, as the DNA end agrees better with TRBJ2-7. From germline, CDR1 is SGHTA and CDR2 FQGTGA. This CDR3 is 15 amino acids long. DNA for the CDR3: TGTGCCAGCAGCTTAACAGGAGGACAGGGCTACGAGCAGTACTTC. This encodes CASSLTGGQGYEQYF.

The chain recombines TRBV28 with TRBJ1-3; D might be TRBD1 (6 bases). V gave up 8 bases and J gave up 2 bases, with 10 bases separating them. Germline V gene data show CDR1 as MDHEN and CDR2 as SYDVKM. The length of the CDR3 is 13 residues. In nucleotides, the CDR3 is TGTGCCAGCCTGGACAGAGCTGGAAACACCATATATTTT. Encoded protein: CASLDRAGNTIYF.

The rearrangement links TRBV27 to TRBJ1-5, with D possibly TRBD1 on 6 matching bases. The germline CDR1 and CDR2 sequences are MNHEY and SMNVEV (reference sequence). This CDR3 is built from 15 residues. Trimming stripped 6 bases from V and 3 bases from J, with 15 bases between. The CDR3 loop is CASSRGPVYNQPQHF. CDR3 nucleotide sequence: TGTGCCAGCAGCAGGGGCCCCGTGTACAATCAGCCCCAGCATTTT.

The V gene is TRBV5-5, the J gene TRBJ2-1; TRBD2 matches at 12 bases. This CDR3 comprises 15 residues. Trimming cost V 4 bases and J 3 bases; bases outside gene matches: 2. Germline V gives CDR1 SGHKS, CDR2 YYEKEE (reference sequence). The CDR3, as DNA: TGTGCCAGCAGCGGACTAGCGGGACTCTACAATGAGCAGTTCTTC. This gives the protein CASSGLAGLYNEQFF. Looking up the rest from reference TRBV5-5 and TRBJ2-1 gives the full variable domain: DAGVTQSPTHLIKTRGQQVTLRCSPISGHKSVSWYQQVLGQGPQFIFQYYEKEERGRGNFPDRFSARQFPNYSSELNVNALLLGDSALYLCASSGLAGLYNEQFFGPGTRLTVL.

This clone was seen a few times. This chain uses TRBV7-9 with TRBJ1-4; D unclear. Trimming pared 1 base from V and 8 bases from J, leaving 2 bases between. Looked up from germline, CDR1 is SEHNR and CDR2 is FQNEAQ (reference sequence). This CDR3 comprises 11 residues. The CDR3 DNA follows: TGTGCCAGCAGCTTAGTAGAAAAACTGTTTTTT. Protein: CASSLVEKLFF. The full variable domain, its missing parts supplied by reference TRBV7-9 and TRBJ1-4, is DTGVSQNPRHKITKRGQNVTFRCDPISEHNRLYWYRQTLGQGPEFLTYFQNEAQLEKSRLLSDRFSAERPKGSFSTLEIQRTEQGDSAMYLCASSLVEKLFFGSGTQLSVL.

The chain carries TRBV5-1 and TRBJ1-2; maybe TRBD1 (6 bases). V gave up 0 bases and J gave up 4 bases, with 13 bases separating them. CDR1 is SGHRS and CDR2 is YFSETQ in the germline V gene. The CDR3 spans 15 residues. The CDR3: CASSLALQGIYGYTF. The CDR3, as DNA: TGCGCCAGCAGCTTGGCTTTACAGGGCATCTATGGCTACACCTTC.

The CDR3 DNA follows: TGCGCCAGCAGCCAAGATTCCTGGACAGGGTTAAAGAATCAGCCCCAGCATTTT. It codes for CASSQDSWTGLKNQPQHF. The chain has TRBV4-3 and TRBJ1-5; 8 bases are a match to TRBD1. Germline V CDR1 and CDR2: LGHNA, YSLEER. V was clipped by 0 bases and J by 4 bases; unmatched bases: 11. This CDR3 has 18 residues.

The chain is built from TRBV21-1 and TRBJ2-7; TRBD2 is taken as the D call from the table, unchecked against the DNA. TRBV21-1 is recorded as a pseudogene. CDR3 length: 20 amino acids. The chain's CDR3 is CASSKASTVGLAGGSYEQYF. In nucleotides, the CDR3 is TGTGCCAGCAGCAAAGCCAGCACCGTCGGACTAGCGGGAGGGTCCTACGAGCAGTACTTC.

The genes are TRBV11-2 and TRBJ2-7; D not resolved. There are 14 residues in the CDR3. From germline, CDR1 is SGHAT and CDR2 FQNNGV. Trimming removed 0 bases at V and 3 bases at J, with 9 bases between. CDR3 sequence (DNA): TGTGCCAGCAGCTTAGACTCCCGTCTCTACGAGCAGTACTTC. It codes for CASSLDSRLYEQYF.

This chain joins TRBV19 and TRBJ2-1; perhaps TRBD2 as D (5 bases). CDR3 length: 14 residues. The V gene lost 4 bases and the J gene lost 3 bases, with 10 bases spanning the gap. Germline CDR1 and CDR2: LNHDA and SQIVND (reference sequence). DNA of the CDR3: TGTGCCAGTAGTAGGCGGGTGATCTACAATGAGCAGTTCTTC. This translates into CASSRRVIYNEQFF.

This clone was counted only a few times. This chain joins TRBV27 and TRBJ1-4; TRBD1 matches at 7 bases. The CDR3 covers 14 residues. Germline CDR1 MNHEY, CDR2 SMNVEV (reference sequence). V was pared by 7 bases and J by 6 bases, with 8 bases of the junction left unmatched. As DNA, the CDR3 is TGTGCCAGCAAACAGGAGGGGGCTTATGAAAAACTGTTTTTT. Protein: CASKQEGAYEKLFF.